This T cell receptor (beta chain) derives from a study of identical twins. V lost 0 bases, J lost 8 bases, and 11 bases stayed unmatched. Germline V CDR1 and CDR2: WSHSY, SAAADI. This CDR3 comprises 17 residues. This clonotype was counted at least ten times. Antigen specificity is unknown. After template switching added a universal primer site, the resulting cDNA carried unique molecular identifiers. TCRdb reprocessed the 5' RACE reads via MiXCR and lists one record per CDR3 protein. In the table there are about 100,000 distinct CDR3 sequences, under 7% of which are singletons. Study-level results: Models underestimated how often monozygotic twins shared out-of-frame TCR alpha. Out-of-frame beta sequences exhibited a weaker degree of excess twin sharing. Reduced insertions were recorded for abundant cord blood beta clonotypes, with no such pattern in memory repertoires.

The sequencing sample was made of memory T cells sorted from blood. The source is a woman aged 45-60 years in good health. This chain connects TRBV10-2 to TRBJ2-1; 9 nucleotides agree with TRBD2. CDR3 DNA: TGCGCCAGCAGTGAGTCCTATAGCGGGGGAGGAGAGGATGAGCAGTTCTTC. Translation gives CASSESYSGGGEDEQFF.